The rows below give T cell receptor beta chains drawn from one sample of a study of T cells in Graves' hyperthyroidism and ophthalmopathy. Using its own MiXCR run on the multiplex PCR reads, TCRdb lists one record per CDR3 protein. The sample has a few hundred thousand distinct CDR3 sequences, 46% seen once. The sequenced material came from peripheral blood or thyroid tissue (not recorded which). Every receptor here comes from an adult woman with Graves' disease, either hyperthyroidism or ophthalmopathy (not recorded which). Both conserved end residues are part of each CDR3. A D gene is named only where the DNA matches it firmly. Clone size is given for some rows only: seen once, a few or many times, or a class if the clone is expanded.

TRBJ1-2 | - | TRBV10-1 | 13 | - | CASSERGISGYTF | TGCGCCAGCAGTGAGCGGGGAATTTCTGGCTACACCTTC
TRBJ1-2 | many | TRBV12-3/TRBV12-4 | 15 | - | CASSLQGGTNYGYTF | TGTGCCAGCAGTTTACAAGGCGGGACTAACTATGGCTACACCTTC
TRBJ1-1 | many | TRBV20-1 | 15 | - | CSAREGRRENTEAFF | TGCAGTGCTAGAGAGGGGAGACGGGAGAACACTGAAGCTTTCTTT
TRBJ1-5 | - | TRBV7-9 | 12 | TRBD1 | CADRGRDQPQHF | TGTGCCGACAGGGGGCGCGATCAGCCCCAGCATTTT
TRBJ2-7 | few | TRBV5-4 | 15 | - | CASSSGLEETYEQYF | TGTGCCAGCAGCTCGGGACTTGAAGAGACCTACGAGCAGTACTTC
TRBJ1-2 | - | TRBV3-1 | 13 | - | CASSQHGVDGYTF | TGTGCCAGCAGCCAACACGGGGTTGATGGCTACACCTTC
TRBJ1-4 | few | TRBV29-1 | 14 | TRBD1 | CSAGTGAQGEKLFF | TGCAGCGCAGGGACAGGGGCCCAAGGTGAAAAACTGTTTTTT
TRBJ1-1 | few | TRBV10-3 | 13 | - | CAISEQQNTEAFF | TGTGCCATCAGTGAGCAACAGAACACTGAAGCTTTCTTT
TRBJ1-5 | - | TRBV7-2 | 15 | TRBD1 | CASSTGTANQETQHF | TGTGCCAGCAGCACCGGGACAGCCAACCAAGAGACCCAGCATTTT
TRBJ1-5 | - | TRBV20-1 | 17 | TRBD1 | CSARSSGGDRDSQPQHF | TGCAGTGCTAGATCCTCGGGGGGTGACAGGGACTCTCAGCCCCAGCATTTT
TRBJ2-7 | many | TRBV10-1 | 16 | TRBD2 | CASSGQGTSGAYEQYF | TGCGCCAGCAGTGGTCAAGGGACTAGCGGGGCATACGAGCAGTACTTC
TRBJ1-6 | few | TRBV29-1 | 14 | TRBD1 | CSVAGTGELSPLHF | TGCAGCGTTGCCGGGACAGGGGAACTGTCACCCCTCCACTTT
TRBJ2-7 | few | TRBV10-3 | 12 | - | CAISDALFEQYF | TGTGCCATCAGTGACGCACTTTTCGAGCAGTACTTC
TRBJ1-6 | many | TRBV11-2 | 14 | - | CASSPGKGNSPLHF | TGTGCCAGCAGCCCCGGGAAGGGGAATTCACCCCTCCACTTT
TRBJ1-2 | many | TRBV6-1 | 14 | - | CASSAGIGDYGYTF | TGTGCCAGCAGTGCTGGCATCGGGGACTATGGCTACACCTTC
TRBJ1-3 | many | TRBV4-1 | 15 | TRBD1 | CASSIRTGSGNTIYF | TGCGCCAGCAGCATCCGGACAGGCTCTGGAAACACCATATATTTT
TRBJ1-6 | many | TRBV25-1 | 14 | - | CASTRQIWGSPLHF | TGTGCCAGCACCAGACAGATCTGGGGCTCACCCCTCCACTTT
TRBJ1-1 | many | TRBV19 | 13 | - | CASGTPGLTEAFF | TGTGCCAGTGGCACCCCAGGGCTGACTGAAGCTTTCTTT
TRBJ1-6 | many | TRBV4-1 | 14 | - | CASSQGAGKWALHF | TGCGCCAGCAGCCAAGGGGCAGGGAAGTGGGCCCTCCACTTT
TRBJ1-6 | many | TRBV20-1 | 14 | - | CSASSTTADSPLHF | TGCAGTGCTAGTTCGACGACCGCTGATTCACCCCTCCACTTT
TRBJ2-7 | many | TRBV20-1 | 10 | - | CSARVAEQYF | TGCAGTGCTAGAGTAGCCGAGCAGTACTTC
TRBJ1-5 | many | TRBV7-9 | 17 | - | CASSLESRTGINQPQHF | TGTGCCAGCAGCTTAGAGTCCAGGACTGGAATAAATCAGCCCCAGCATTTT
TRBJ1-1 | many | TRBV5-1 | 15 | - | CASSIAGPENTEAFF | TGCGCCAGCAGCATAGCGGGACCGGAGAACACTGAAGCTTTCTTT
TRBJ2-7 | many | TRBV11-1 | 18 | - | CASSWLNIGSGTAYEQYF | TGTGCCAGCAGCTGGCTCAACATCGGTAGCGGGACAGCCTACGAGCAGTACTTC
TRBJ2-2 | - | TRBV25-1 | 15 | - | CASGGIGGMTGELFF | TGTGCCAGCGGAGGAATAGGCGGGATGACCGGGGAGCTGTTTTTT
TRBJ2-7 | - | TRBV7-2 | 14 | - | CASSFAEPSQNQYF | TGTGCCAGCAGCTTTGCGGAGCCCAGCCAAAACCAGTACTTC
TRBJ1-1 | many | TRBV10-3 | 15 | - | CAISDPDGQTVEAFF | TGTGCCATCAGTGACCCAGACGGACAGACAGTTGAAGCTTTCTTT
TRBJ2-7 | many | TRBV7-2 | 14 | - | CASSFDPGIYEQYF | TGTGCCAGCAGCTTCGACCCGGGGATATACGAGCAGTACTTC
TRBJ1-5 | few | TRBV24-1 | 15 | - | CATSGSGSANQPQHF | TGTGCCACCAGTGGTTCAGGGTCGGCAAATCAGCCCCAGCATTTT
TRBJ2-6 | - | TRBV9 | 15 | - | CASSLGSPGANVLTF | TGTGCCAGCAGCTTAGGGAGCCCTGGGGCCAACGTCCTGACTTTC
TRBJ1-4 | many | TRBV9 | 15 | - | CASSVGGATNEKLFF | TGTGCCAGCAGCGTAGGCGGCGCAACTAATGAAAAACTGTTTTTT
TRBJ1-1 | - | TRBV25-1 | 12 | - | CASSAGEVEAFF | TGTGCCAGCAGTGCCGGGGAGGTTGAAGCTTTCTTT
TRBJ1-1 | many | TRBV20-1 | 12 | TRBD1 | CSAGQGNTEAFF | TGCAGTGCTGGACAGGGGAACACTGAAGCTTTCTTT
TRBJ1-1 | few | TRBV15 | 15 | - | CATSTRATLNTEAFF | TGTGCCACCAGCACCAGGGCCACCCTGAACACTGAAGCTTTCTTT
TRBJ1-6 | few | TRBV7-3 | 15 | TRBD1 | CASSAQGGGNSPLHF | TGTGCCAGCAGCGCCCAGGGGGGAGGTAATTCACCCCTCCACTTT
TRBJ1-1 | many | TRBV6-5 | 14 | TRBD1 | CASSPPTGDTEAFF | TGTGCCAGCAGTCCCCCGACAGGGGACACTGAAGCTTTCTTT
TRBJ1-5 | few | TRBV11-2 | 15 | - | CASSPSGGASQPQHF | TGTGCCAGCAGCCCTTCGGGGGGAGCTAGTCAGCCCCAGCATTTT
TRBJ2-1 | few | TRBV24-1 | 15 | TRBD2 | CATSDPNRGRTEQFF | TGTGCCACCAGTGATCCAAACCGCGGGAGGACTGAGCAGTTCTTC
TRBJ1-6 | few | TRBV7-2 | 12 | - | CASSFRDTLLHF | TGTGCCAGCAGCTTTCGGGACACACTACTCCATTTT
TRBJ1-1 | many | TRBV3-1 | 14 | - | CASSQISRRGEAFF | TGTGCCAGCAGCCAAATAAGCCGGCGGGGTGAAGCTTTCTTT
TRBJ1-4 | - | TRBV7-7 | 15 | - | CASSPTGGPSEKLFF | TGTGCTAGCAGCCCCACCGGGGGTCCCAGTGAAAAACTGTTTTTT
TRBJ2-3 | - | TRBV7-2 | 10 | - | CASSGSTQYF | TGTGCCAGCAGCGGATCTACGCAGTATTTT
TRBJ1-6 | many | TRBV20-1 | 13 | - | CSATGTRNSPLHF | TGCAGTGCCACAGGGACAAGAAATTCACCCCTCCACTTT
TRBJ1-5 | many | TRBV19 | 15 | - | CASSIDQGVRQPQHF | TGTGCCAGTAGTATAGATCAAGGGGTTCGACAGCCCCAGCATTTT
TRBJ2-5 | - | TRBV20-1 | 14 | - | CSAIRDTEAETQYF | TGCAGTGCAATCCGGGACACCGAAGCGGAGACCCAGTACTTC
TRBJ2-2 | - | TRBV2 | 15 | TRBD2 | CASSGLAGGPRELFF | TGTGCCAGCAGCGGACTAGCGGGAGGGCCGCGGGAGCTGTTTTTT
TRBJ1-1 | many | TRBV28 | 12 | - | CASSVMNTEAFF | TGTGCCAGCTCAGTCATGAACACTGAAGCTTTCTTT
TRBJ2-7 | - | TRBV12-3/TRBV12-4 | 17 | TRBD1 | CASSSRTGQKSSYEQYF | TGTGCCAGCAGTTCGCGCACGGGACAGAAGAGCTCCTACGAGCAGTACTTC
TRBJ2-5 | few | TRBV7-2 | 12 | - | CAGRGAGETQYF | TGTGCCGGAAGGGGGGCTGGGGAGACCCAGTACTTC
TRBJ2-5 | - | TRBV20-1 | 15 | TRBD2 | CSASTLWAGGETQYF | TGCAGTGCTAGTACTCTCTGGGCGGGAGGAGAGACCCAGTACTTC
TRBJ2-1 | - | TRBV7-3 | 15 | - | CASSPGSGSRNEQFF | TGTGCCAGCAGCCCGGGATCTGGGAGCCGCAATGAGCAGTTCTTC
TRBJ2-5 | - | TRBV29-1 | 13 | TRBD1 | CSVRQGAWETQYF | TGCAGCGTGCGTCAGGGGGCTTGGGAGACCCAGTACTTC
TRBJ1-2 | - | TRBV20-1 | 14 | TRBD1 | CSARLAGGSYGYTF | TGCAGTGCGCGATTAGCAGGGGGCAGCTATGGCTACACCTTC